This entry lists 21 T cell receptor beta chains sequenced from one sample in a study of cytomegalovirus exposure and HLA in healthy donors (dated by TCRdb to between 2016 and 2019). The method was the immunoSEQ multiplex PCR assay. For the multiplex PCR, a mixture combining 60 forward primers for TCR Vbeta segments and 13 reverse primers for TCR Jbeta segments was used. TCRdb's version of the immuneACCESS table is confined to in-frame rearrangements and falls short of the full clone set. An unresolved V gene accounts for under half of the shortfall where checked; the remainder is of unknown origin. Recorded for this sample are approximately 96,000 clones; approximately 74% of them occurred a single time. The ten largest clonotypes hold approximately 1.8% of the sample. What was sequenced was PBMCs. The source of these receptors is a male donor in good health and CMV-seronegative.

A few counts support this clone. This chain joins TRBV7-2 and TRBJ2-1, with D tentatively TRBD2 (5 bases). Germline CDR1 reads SGHTA; CDR2 reads FQGNSA. Trimming pared 4 bases from V and 1 base from J, leaving 17 bases between. CDR3 length equals 17 residues. The CDR3 DNA reads TGTGCCAGCAGCTGGCGGGCCTCAAGTGAATCCTACAATGAGCAGTTCTTC. As protein: CASSWRASSESYNEQFF.

The CDR3: CASSIRRTSLGSGNEQFF. CDR3 DNA: TGTGCCAGTAGTATAAGGAGAACAAGCCTGGGGAGTGGCAATGAGCAGTTCTTC. The J gene is TRBJ2-1, the V gene TRBV19; D possibly corresponds to TRBD2 (5 bases). V was clipped by 2 bases and J by 6 bases, with 23 bases between them. Germline assignment: CDR1 LNHDA and CDR2 SQIVND (reference sequence). This CDR3 has 18 residues.

J is TRBJ2-7 and V is TRBV14; TRBD1 is a possible D gene (5 bases). Trimming left V 3 bases short and J 4 bases short, with 13 bases between. Germline CDR1 reads SGHDN; CDR2 reads FVKESK. This CDR3 is 14 amino acids long. The CDR3 sequence: CASSHRARFYEQYF. CDR3 DNA sequence: TGTGCCAGCAGCCACAGGGCTAGGTTTTACGAGCAGTACTTC.

V usage is TRBV19 and J usage is TRBJ1-1; possibly TRBD1 for D (6 bases). Trimming stripped 6 bases from V and 5 bases from J, with 13 bases between. The germline gives CDR1 LNHDA, CDR2 SQIVND (reference sequence). The CDR3 is 13 residues long. CDR3 sequence: CASRPTGQTEAFF. In DNA form, the CDR3 reads TGTGCCAGTAGACCTACAGGACAGACTGAAGCTTTCTTT. The variable domain in full, completed from reference TRBV19 and TRBJ1-1, reads DGGITQSPKYLFRKEGQNVTLSCEQNLNHDAMYWYRQDPGQGLRLIYYSQIVNDFQKGDIAEGYSVSREKKESFPLTVTSAQKNPTAFYLCASRPTGQTEAFFGQGTRLTVV.

The chain joins TRBV2 to TRBJ2-7, with D perhaps matching TRBD1 (6 bases). V was cut by 7 bases and J by 3 bases, with 13 bases left in between. Germline-derived CDR1 and CDR2 are SNHLY and FYNNEI. The CDR3 is 13 amino acids. The CDR3 DNA is TGTGCCAGCACTGGACAGCTCTACTACGAGCAGTACTTC. This translates into CASTGQLYYEQYF.

The chain recombines TRBV28 with TRBJ1-2; tentative D call: TRBD1 (6 bases). Per the germline V gene, CDR1 is MDHEN and CDR2 is SYDVKM. There are 13 residues in the CDR3. The V and J ends lost 11 bases and 6 bases respectively, with 19 bases between them. The chain's CDR3 is CAYSPGEGDGYTF. CDR3 sequence (DNA): TGTGCCTACTCGCCGGGCGAGGGGGATGGCTACACCTTC.

The rearrangement links TRBV5-4 to TRBJ2-1; TRBD2 might be the D (5 bases). Trimming left V 2 bases short and J 8 bases short, with 23 bases between. Germline CDR1 is SGHNT and CDR2 is YYREEE (reference sequence). This CDR3 spans 17 amino acids. The CDR3 DNA reads as TGTGCCAGCAGCTTTGATAGCGCCCTCTTACAATTCGATGAGCAGTTCTTC. This gives the protein CASSFDSALLQFDEQFF.

The chain joins TRBV6-6 to TRBJ1-5, with 8 positions matching TRBD1. Looked up from germline, CDR1 is MNHNY and CDR2 is SVGAGI (reference sequence). The CDR3 extends over 16 amino acids. V was pared by 0 bases and J by 3 bases, with 4 bases of the junction left unmatched. The CDR3 DNA sequence: TGTGCCAGCAGTTACTCTCGGACAGGGCTCAATCAGCCCCAGCATTTT. Translated, it gives CASSYSRTGLNQPQHF.

The CDR3 protein is CASRGDTYF. CDR3 DNA sequence: TGTGCCAGCAGAGGGGATACGTACTTC. The chain has TRBV11-2 and TRBJ2-7; tentatively, D is TRBD1 (5 bases). The CDR3 length is 9 residues. Germline values: CDR1 SGHAT, CDR2 FQNNGV. The ends were cut back, 6 bases at V and 12 bases at J, with 9 bases in the middle.

This chain connects TRBV4-1 to TRBJ2-5; 14 nucleotides line up with TRBD2. Germline V lookup: CDR1 MGHRA, CDR2 YSYEKL. The CDR3 sequence is 20 residues long. V was clipped by 1 base and J by 3 bases; unmatched bases: 13. CDR3 protein: CASSQVTPGTSGGVKETQYF. Here the CDR3 DNA reads TGCGCCAGCAGCCAAGTGACCCCAGGGACTAGCGGGGGAGTAAAAGAGACCCAGTACTTC.

This clone was counted once. The rearrangement uses TRBV7-8 and TRBJ2-1; TRBD1 matches at 10 bases. V shed 11 bases and J 9 bases; nucleotides not matched to a gene: 13. CDR3 size: 14 residues. Germline V gene data show CDR1 as SGHVS and CDR2 as FQNEAQ. The CDR3 spells CAVRADRGFGEQFF. The CDR3 DNA sequence: TGTGCCGTCAGGGCGGACAGGGGGTTCGGTGAGCAGTTCTTC.

The rearrangement uses TRBV6-5 and TRBJ2-3; no clear D. Germline V CDR1 and CDR2: MNHEY, SVGAGI. V shed 4 bases and J shed 4 bases, with 3 bases lying between them. The length of the CDR3 is 11 residues. CDR3 nucleotide sequence: TGTGCCAGCAGTTCCTCAGATACGCAGTATTTT. Residues: CASSSSDTQYF.

This chain links TRBV25-1 with TRBJ2-1; a possible D gene is TRBD2 (6 bases). The V and J ends lost 1 base and 7 bases respectively, with 14 bases between them. The CDR3 has 15 amino acids. In germline, CDR1 is MGHDK, CDR2 SYGVNS. DNA for the CDR3: TGTGCCAGCAGTGAATTTGCGGGACTGCATAATGAGCAGTTCTTC. It codes for CASSEFAGLHNEQFF.

The chain links TRBV30 to TRBJ1-2; D is ambiguous. V lost 7 bases and J lost 6, with 9 bases in between. The CDR3 runs 10 residues. Germline V CDR1 and CDR2: GTSNPN, SVGIG (reference sequence). CDR3 sequence: CASGGNGYTF. The CDR3 nucleotides are TGTGCCTCGGGAGGGAATGGCTACACCTTC.

V gene TRBV11-2 combines with J gene TRBJ2-3; maybe TRBD2 (5 bases). The CDR3 is 13 amino acids. Germline V gene lookup returns CDR1 SGHAT and CDR2 FQNNGV. Trimming cost V 0 bases and J 8 bases, with 9 bases left between them. The CDR3 DNA follows: TGTGCCAGCAGCTTAGATCGGAGCGGTACGCAGTATTTT. Translation: CASSLDRSGTQYF.

The chain joins TRBV5-1 to TRBJ2-5; TRBD2 matches at 14 bases. V was pared by 5 bases and J by 5 bases, with 5 bases of the junction left unmatched. Germline CDR1 reads SGHRS; CDR2 reads YFSETQ. The length of the CDR3 is 15 residues. CDR3 loop: CASRWGLAGEETQYF. The DNA for the CDR3 is TGCGCCAGCAGGTGGGGACTAGCGGGAGAGGAGACCCAGTACTTC.

The chain has TRBV7-3 and TRBJ2-1, with TRBD2 identical over 8 bases. The CDR3 consists of 15 residues. Germline lookup yields CDR1 SGHTA and CDR2 FQGTGA. The V gene end was trimmed by 2 bases and the J gene end by 6 bases; junction bases not matched to a gene: 6. The CDR3 is CASSLSSGRVNEQFF. DNA of the CDR3: TGTGCCAGCAGCTTATCGAGCGGGAGAGTCAATGAGCAGTTCTTC.

The rearrangement joins TRBV7-9 to TRBJ2-7, with no clear D. The CDR3 runs to 15 residues. Per the germline V gene, CDR1 is SEHNR and CDR2 is FQNEAQ (reference sequence). Trimming cost V 1 base and J 1 base, with 11 bases left between them. The CDR3 is CASSLGGGFSYEQYF. CDR3 in DNA: TGTGCCAGCAGCTTAGGTGGCGGATTTTCCTACGAGCAGTACTTC.

The chain uses TRBV6-6 and TRBJ1-1; D gene ambiguous. V was pared by 8 bases and J by 6 bases, with 13 bases between. The germline gives CDR1 MNHNY, CDR2 SVGAGI (reference sequence). The CDR3 spans 12 residues. The CDR3 DNA reads TGTGCCAGCCGGGGAGAGGTGGCTGAAGCTTTCTTT. The encoded protein is CASRGEVAEAFF.

The rearrangement joins TRBV4-3 to TRBJ2-7; possibly TRBD1 for D (5 bases). V lost 3 bases and J 3 bases, leaving 9 bases between the germline ends. The CDR3 length is 13 residues. From germline, CDR1 is LGHNA and CDR2 YSLEER. For the CDR3, the DNA is TGCGCCAGCAGCCACCGACAGTTCTACGAGCAGTACTTC. This encodes CASSHRQFYEQYF.

The chain couples TRBV2 to TRBJ2-7, with 8 bases aligning to TRBD1. J was trimmed by 5 bases and V by 5 bases; bases with no gene match: 11. Germline-derived CDR1 and CDR2 are SNHLY and FYNNEI. The CDR3 consists of 15 residues. The DNA of the CDR3 is TGTGCCAGCAGTCGGCCGGGACAGGACCGTAACGAGCAGTACTTC. This encodes CASSRPGQDRNEQYF.